The next 11 T cell receptor beta chains were all read from a single sample in a study of T cell repertoires in cytomegalovirus infection. No antigen is known for these receptors. TCRdb processed the reads anew with MiXCR; each CDR3 protein has one entry. The repertoire holds fewer than 950,000 distinct CDR3 sequences, with approximately 32% as singletons. The starting material was cultured CD8+ T cells from PBMCs, obtained from culture after CMV antigen stimulation. The receptors stem from a human donor in good health (CMV status not recorded). Some clones in this sample may be carry-over from other donors' samples.

The V call is TRBV2, the J call TRBJ1-5, with D possibly being TRBD1 (5 bases). The germline V gene encodes CDR1 SNHLY and CDR2 FYNNEI. Trimming took off 5 bases at V and 8 bases at J, with 16 bases between the two ends. The CDR3 covers 14 residues. The CDR3 DNA reads as TGTGCCAGCAGTCGAAGGGGAGGGATTGAGCCCCAGCATTTT. It translates to CASSRRGGIEPQHF.

For this clonotype: This CDR3 fails to terminate in the conserved phenylalanine or tryptophan, so it likely reflects a read error. The V and J genes are TRBV10-3 and TRBJ2-3; maybe TRBD2 (6 bases). Germline CDR1 and CDR2: ENHRY and SYGVKD. The CDR3 spans 15 residues. V shed 6 bases and J shed 2 bases, with 15 bases lying between them. The CDR3 is CAIRGSLAITDTQYS. CDR3 in DNA: TGTGCCATCAGGGGCTCCCTAGCGATCACAGATACGCAGTATTCT.

This clonotype was seen repeatedly, ten times or more. The rearrangement joins TRBV27 to TRBJ2-3; TRBD1 aligns across 8 bases. CDR1 is MNHEY and CDR2 is SMNVEV in the germline V gene (reference sequence). V gave up 3 bases and J gave up 1 base; unmatched junction bases: 0. The CDR3 contains 14 residues. CDR3 DNA sequence: TGTGCCAGCAGTTTGGACAGGGGCACAGATACGCAGTATTTT. Translation: CASSLDRGTDTQYF.

This clonotype was detected only a few times. J is TRBJ1-5 and V is TRBV24-1; D perhaps matches TRBD1 (6 bases). The V end lost 5 bases, the J end lost 7 bases, and 14 bases lay between the germline ends. This CDR3 comprises 14 residues. The germline gives CDR1 KGHDR, CDR2 SFDVKD. The CDR3 region is CATSGPGVWQPQHF. The CDR3 DNA follows: TGTGCCACCAGTGGACCAGGGGTTTGGCAGCCCCAGCATTTT.

This clonotype has just a few counts. This sequence joins TRBV4-3 and TRBJ2-2; D may be TRBD1 or TRBD2 (5 bases each). Germline V gene sequence: CDR1 LGHNA, CDR2 YSLEER. This CDR3 spans 15 amino acids. V was cut by 1 base and J by 4 bases, with 10 bases left in between. The CDR3 sequence: CASSQVRGFTGELFF. The CDR3 DNA reads as TGCGCCAGCAGCCAAGTGAGGGGATTCACCGGGGAGCTGTTTTTT.

This clonotype was seen only a few times. J is TRBJ2-5 and V is TRBV6-2 or TRBV6-3; 9 positions match TRBD2. Losses at the gene ends were 0 bases for V and 5 bases for J; bases not matched to a gene: 10. Per the germline V gene, CDR1 is MNHEY and CDR2 is SVGEGT. The length of the CDR3 is 17 residues. The DNA of the CDR3 is TGTGCCAGCAGTTACTCGACTAGACTAGCGGTCCGGGAGACCCAGTACTTC. This encodes CASSYSTRLAVRETQYF.

The sample holds many counts of this clonotype. This chain connects TRBV2 to TRBJ1-2, with a weak D call TRBD1 (6 bases). Deletions cut 6 bases from V and 4 bases from J, with 15 bases between. The CDR3 has 14 residues. Germline V CDR1 and CDR2: SNHLY, FYNNEI. The chain's CDR3 is CASSQDSSLYGYTF. The CDR3, as DNA: TGTGCCAGCAGCCAGGACAGTTCCCTCTATGGCTACACCTTC. The full variable domain, with the rest looked up from reference TRBV2 and TRBJ1-2, is EPEVTQTPSHQVTQMGQEVILRCVPISNHLYFYWYRQILGQKVEFLVSFYNNEISEKSEIFDDQFSVERPDGSNFTLKIRSTKLEDSAMYFCASSQDSSLYGYTFGSGTRLTVV.

This clonotype was observed a handful of times. Germline and junction disagree at one end, which may indicate a read error. The gene calls are TRBV7-6 and TRBJ2-5; the match to TRBD2 covers 10 bases. Germline V gives CDR1 SGHVS, CDR2 FNYEAQ. This CDR3 is built from 15 residues. The CDR3 DNA sequence: TGTGCTAGCAGCTCCAAGCGGGGGGGAGCGGAGACCCAGTACTTC. Its protein is CASSSKRGGAETQYF.

The V call is TRBV2, the J call TRBJ1-1, with D possibly matching TRBD1 (5 bases). Germline CDR1 SNHLY, CDR2 FYNNEI. V shed 7 bases and J shed 1 base, with 16 bases lying between them. The CDR3 extends over 15 amino acids. The CDR3 loop reads CASNPGRAANTEAFF. Written as DNA, the CDR3 is TGTGCCAGCAACCCGGGGCGAGCCGCGAACACTGAAGCTTTCTTT.

The rearrangement uses TRBV7-6 and TRBJ2-5, with 8 bases identical to TRBD1. The length of the CDR3 is 14 residues. With 3 bases clipped from V and 4 bases from J, the junction kept 4 bases outside the gene matches. The germline V gene encodes CDR1 SGHVS and CDR2 FNYEAQ. The CDR3 sequence is CASSFRGRSETQYF. CDR3 DNA sequence: TGTGCCAGCAGCTTCAGGGGGCGGTCAGAGACCCAGTACTTC.

The rearrangement uses TRBV9 and TRBJ1-1; no reliable D call. CDR1 is SGDLS and CDR2 is YYNGEE in the germline V gene. V lost 0 bases and J lost 0, with 9 bases in between. The length of the CDR3 is 15 residues. The CDR3: CASSVANNMNTEAFF. The CDR3 DNA follows: TGTGCCAGCAGCGTAGCTAACAACATGAACACTGAAGCTTTCTTT.